Here is one TCR beta chain with its context. This sample was included in a study of shared clonotypes between healthy human individuals. Germline CDR1 is LNHDA and CDR2 is SQIVND (reference sequence). V shed 4 bases, J shed 10 bases, and the junction held 3 bases outside the gene matches. This CDR3 comprises 13 residues. Clones were read by immunoSEQ multiplex PCR, and TCRdb kept only the in-frame ones, dropping some. This table has roughly 1 million clones, approximately 72% appearing once. The TCR comes from a man aged 18 to 30 in good health. Source material: memory CD4+ T cells sorted from blood. Subset reported: CD45RA-negative fraction. V and J are TRBV19 and TRBJ1-6; 8 positions match TRBD1. CDR3 protein: CASSTQGGSPLHF. The CDR3 nucleotides are TGTGCCAGTAGTACACAGGGGGGCTCACCCCTCCACTTT. Full variable domain (rest looked up from reference TRBV19 and TRBJ1-6): DGGITQSPKYLFRKEGQNVTLSCEQNLNHDAMYWYRQDPGQGLRLIYYSQIVNDFQKGDIAEGYSVSREKKESFPLTVTSAQKNPTAFYLCASSTQGGSPLHFGNGTRLTVT.